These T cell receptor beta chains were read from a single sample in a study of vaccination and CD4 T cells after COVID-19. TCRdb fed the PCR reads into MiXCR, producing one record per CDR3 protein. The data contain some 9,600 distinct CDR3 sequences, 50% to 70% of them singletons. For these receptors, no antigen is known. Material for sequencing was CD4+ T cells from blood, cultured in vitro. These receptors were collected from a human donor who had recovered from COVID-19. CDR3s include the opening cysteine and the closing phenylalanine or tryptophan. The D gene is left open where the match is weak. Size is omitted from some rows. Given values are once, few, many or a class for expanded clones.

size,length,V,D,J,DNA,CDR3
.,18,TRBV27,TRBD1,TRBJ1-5,TGTGCCAGCAGTCCATCTTTGGGGACAGCTTATAGCAATCAGCCCCAGCATTTT,CASSPSLGTAYSNQPQHF
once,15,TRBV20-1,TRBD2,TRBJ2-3,TGCAGTGCTAGCGGTGGTAGCGGGACTACAGATACGCAGTATTTT,CSASGGSGTTDTQYF
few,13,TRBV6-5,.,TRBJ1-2,TGTGCCAGCAGTTACGACAGGAACTATGGCTACACCTTC,CASSYDRNYGYTF
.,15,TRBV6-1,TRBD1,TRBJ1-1,TGTGCCGCCTGCAGGTCACAGGGGGGCGGCACTGAAGCTTTCTTT,CAACRSQGGGTEAFF
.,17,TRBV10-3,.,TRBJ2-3,TGTGCCATCAGTGAGTCCGGAGGGAGGCGACTCACAGATACGCAGTATTTT,CAISESGGRRLTDTQYF
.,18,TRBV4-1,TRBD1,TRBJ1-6,TGCGCCAGCAGCCAACCTCAGGGACAGGGGCAACATAATTCACCCCTCCACTTT,CASSQPQGQGQHNSPLHF
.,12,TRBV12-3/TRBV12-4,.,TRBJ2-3,TGTGCCAGCAGTTTCAGTTTAGATACGCAGTATTTT,CASSFSLDTQYF
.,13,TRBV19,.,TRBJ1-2,TGTGCCAGTAGTATCCTGCAAAACTATGGCTACACCTTC,CASSILQNYGYTF
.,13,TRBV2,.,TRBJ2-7,TGTGCCAGCTGGAGGGGGAGCTCCTACGAGCAGTACTTC,CASWRGSSYEQYF
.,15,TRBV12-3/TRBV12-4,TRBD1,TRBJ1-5,TGTGCCAGCAGACGGGACAGGGGGCGAGGTCAGCCCCAGCATTTT,CASRRDRGRGQPQHF
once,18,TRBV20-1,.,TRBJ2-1,TGCAGTGCTAGAGATCCGGGCGTCACAGGGAGCTCCTACAATGAGCAGTTCTTC,CSARDPGVTGSSYNEQFF